This TCR beta chain was captured in a study of identical twins. CDR1 and CDR2 (germline): SSHAT, FNYEAQ (reference sequence). The CDR3 length is 14 residues. TCRdb processed the 5' RACE reads anew with MiXCR; each CDR3 protein has one entry. This repertoire shows a few hundred thousand distinct CDR3 sequences, approximately 8.7% found once; its top ten account for under 10%. Points from the study as a whole: With beta out-of-frame sequences, excess sharing by twins was weaker.

This clonotype has only one observation. Its antigen is currently unknown. A read error may account for a junction end that differs from germline. Input material: naive T cells sorted from blood. This TCR derives from a woman in her forties or fifties in good health. The genes are TRBV7-7 and TRBJ2-2, with a weak D call TRBD1 (6 bases). CDR3 bases: TGCGCCAGCAGCTATAACAGGGTGACCGGGGAGCTGTTTTTT. Translation: CASSYNRVTGELFF.